One and the same sample provided the 20 T cell receptor beta chains below, sequenced in a study of OX40 agonist ivuxolimab in advanced cancers. Produced via immunoSEQ multiplex PCR; TCRdb's table is partial and in-frame only. The sample contains about 68,000 clones, roughly 84% of which appear only once. The source material was CD4+ or CD8+ T cells sorted from blood, sampled in a trial of the OX40 agonist ivuxolimab. These receptors all stem from an adult with an advanced solid tumor such as melanoma, head and neck, liver or kidney cancer.

This chain connects TRBV6-1 to TRBJ1-2, with TRBD1 matching over 12 bases. CDR1 is MNHNS, CDR2 SASEGT, per germline. V trimming: 7 bases; J trimming: 6 bases; junction bases outside the gene matches: 9. This CDR3 region has 15 residues. The CDR3 nucleotides read TGTGCCAGCACCAATAGAGGGACAGGGGGCAATGGCTACACCTTC. This translates into CASTNRGTGGNGYTF.

This rearrangement joins TRBV6-1 to TRBJ1-1, with D perhaps matching TRBD1 (5 bases). Trimming shortened V by 5 bases and J by 1 base, and 14 bases separated the two germline ends. From germline, CDR1 is MNHNS and CDR2 SASEGT. This CDR3 spans 15 amino acids. The CDR3, as DNA: TGTGCCAGCAGTCCTGCCGGGGCCCAGAACACTGAAGCTTTCTTT. Its translation is CASSPAGAQNTEAFF.

The chain employs TRBV11-2 and TRBJ2-2; D ambiguous. Trimming removed 3 bases from V and 5 bases from J, with 13 bases in between. There are 15 residues in the CDR3. The germline V gene has CDR1 SGHAT and CDR2 FQNNGV. As DNA, the CDR3 is TGTGCCAGCAGCTTCGGCAGCAGGTCGACCGGGGAGCTGTTTTTT. Residues: CASSFGSRSTGELFF.

The gene calls are TRBV18 and TRBJ2-1; 11 nucleotides match TRBD2. With 6 bases clipped from V and 5 bases from J, the junction kept 9 bases outside the gene matches. This CDR3 comprises 16 residues. CDR1 and CDR2 from the germline V gene are KGHSH and LQKENI. CDR3 in amino acids: CASSILAGGDHNEQFF. CDR3 DNA: TGTGCCAGCTCCATCCTAGCGGGGGGCGATCACAATGAGCAGTTCTTC. The full variable domain, completed using reference TRBV18 and TRBJ2-1, is NAGVMQNPRHLVRRRGQEARLRCSPMKGHSHVYWYRQLPEEGLKFMVYLQKENIIDESGMPKERFSAEFPKEGPSILRIQQVVRGDSAAYFCASSILAGGDHNEQFFGPGTRLTVL.

The chain links TRBV18 to TRBJ2-1; TRBD1 agrees at 7 bases. The germline CDR1 and CDR2 sequences are KGHSH and LQKENI. The CDR3 loop spans 12 amino acids. Trimming at V came to 4 bases and at J to 8 bases, leaving 2 bases not matched to a gene. The chain's CDR3 is CASSQQGYEQFF. The CDR3 DNA reads TGTGCCAGCTCACAACAGGGGTATGAGCAGTTCTTC.

The CDR3 loop reads CASSLAGSNTGELFF. The CDR3 DNA reads as TGTGCCAGCAGCTTAGCGGGGTCCAACACCGGGGAGCTGTTTTTT. The chain links TRBV7-2 to TRBJ2-2; D call uncertain. The germline CDR1 and CDR2 sequences are SGHTA and FQGNSA. The CDR3 runs to 15 residues. V gave up 0 bases and J gave up 2 bases, with 7 bases separating them.

The chain has TRBV30 and TRBJ1-1, with D perhaps matching TRBD1 (5 bases). Germline CDR1 is GTSNPN and CDR2 is SVGIG (reference sequence). The CDR3 is made up of 12 amino acids. V lost 2 bases to trimming and J lost 4 bases, with 8 bases between them. For the CDR3, the DNA is TGTGCCTGGAGTCGGGGGATCACTGAAGCTTTCTTT. This codes for CAWSRGITEAFF.

CDR3 in amino acids: CASRVGGTSYEQYF. The DNA of the CDR3 is TGTGCCAGCAGGGTAGGGGGGACATCCTACGAGCAGTACTTC. The J gene is TRBJ2-7, the V gene TRBV2; D tentatively fits TRBD1 or TRBD2 (6 bases each). The V end was cut by 6 bases, the J end by 1 base, with 13 bases between. In germline, CDR1 is SNHLY, CDR2 FYNNEI. This CDR3 region has 14 residues.

This chain connects TRBV2 to TRBJ1-4, with a tentative D call TRBD1 (6 bases). This CDR3 spans 17 amino acids. Per the germline V gene, CDR1 is SNHLY and CDR2 is FYNNEI. V dropped 2 bases and J dropped 0 bases, with 13 bases sitting between them. CDR3 region: CASSERGGGPTNEKLFF. The CDR3 DNA reads as TGTGCCAGCAGTGAAAGAGGGGGGGGACCAACTAATGAAAAACTGTTTTTT.

In its sample, this clone was seen a few times. This CDR3 is CASSLRGTVQPQHF. The CDR3 coding sequence is TGTGCCAGCAGCCTAAGGGGGACAGTTCAGCCCCAGCATTTT. The gene calls are TRBV27 and TRBJ1-5; TRBD1 aligns across 7 bases. Trimming removed 6 bases from V and 6 bases from J; junction bases left unmatched: 8. The germline CDR1 and CDR2 sequences are MNHEY and SMNVEV (reference sequence). The CDR3 sequence is 14 residues long.

This rearrangement joins TRBV7-8 to TRBJ2-5; D unresolved. CDR1 is SGHVS, CDR2 FQNEAQ, per germline. Deletions cut 6 bases from V and 2 bases from J, with 10 bases between. The CDR3 loop spans 13 amino acids. The CDR3 DNA is TGTGCCAGCAGGCCAGGAAATCAAGAGACCCAGTACTTC. Translated, it gives CASRPGNQETQYF.

The chain employs TRBV11-1 and TRBJ1-6; tentatively, D is TRBD1 (6 bases). CDR3 length equals 16 residues. CDR1 SGHAT and CDR2 FQDESV come from the germline V gene (reference sequence). Trimming took off 4 bases at V and 3 bases at J, with 13 bases between the two ends. The CDR3 protein is CASSSRTVDYNSPLHF. The CDR3 DNA reads TGTGCCAGCAGCTCGCGGACAGTAGACTATAATTCACCCCTCCACTTT. Supplemented by reference TRBV11-1 and TRBJ1-6, the full variable domain reads EAEVAQSPRYKITEKSQAVAFWCDPISGHATLYWYRQILGQGPELLVQFQDESVVDDSQLPKDRFSAERLKGVDSTLKIQPAELGDSAMYLCASSSRTVDYNSPLHFGNGTRLTVT.

The chain has TRBV5-1 and TRBJ2-2, with 8 bases aligning to TRBD1. J was trimmed by 1 base and V by 6 bases; bases with no gene match: 8. The CDR3 loop spans 16 amino acids. Germline V lookup: CDR1 SGHRS, CDR2 YFSETQ. The DNA for the CDR3 is TGCGCCAGCACCCCCTGGGACAGGCTGAACACCGGGGAGCTGTTTTTT. It encodes CASTPWDRLNTGELFF.

This chain links TRBV28 with TRBJ2-2; a possible D gene is TRBD2 (6 bases). This CDR3 comprises 19 residues. The germline V and J ends were trimmed by 2 bases and 1 base, with 20 bases remaining between them. Germline CDR1 reads MDHEN; CDR2 reads SYDVKM. The DNA for the CDR3 is TGTGCCAGCAGTTTAACTAGGTGGAGGGCTGCGAAGAACACCGGGGAGCTGTTTTTT. Translation: CASSLTRWRAAKNTGELFF.

This clone was counted a single time. The V gene is TRBV6-1, the J gene TRBJ2-3, with 9 bases that match TRBD2. Germline V gene lookup returns CDR1 MNHNS and CDR2 SASEGT. Trimming cost V 6 bases and J 1 base; bases outside gene matches: 5. The CDR3 is 15 amino acids. The CDR3 reads CASSAVAGGTDTQYF. The CDR3 DNA reads TGTGCCAGCAGCGCAGTAGCGGGGGGCACAGATACGCAGTATTTT.

This clone was seen a few times. The chain uses TRBV5-1 and TRBJ2-3; 7 positions agree with TRBD2. The CDR3 runs to 14 residues. Per germline, CDR1 SGHRS and CDR2 YFSETQ. V shed 0 bases, J shed 9 bases, and the junction held 7 bases outside the gene matches. The CDR3 DNA sequence: TGCGCCAGCAGCTTGGGGGACTACAGCGAGACGCAGTATTTT. It yields the protein CASSLGDYSETQYF.

The chain has TRBV2 and TRBJ2-5, with D possibly being TRBD2 (7 bases). The germline CDR1 and CDR2 sequences are SNHLY and FYNNEI. The length of the CDR3 is 15 residues. V was pared by 4 bases and J by 3 bases, with 15 bases between. The CDR3 protein is CASSGGGAEEETQYF. Here the CDR3 DNA reads TGTGCCAGCAGTGGTGGGGGGGCCGAAGAAGAGACCCAGTACTTC.

This sequence joins TRBV6-5 and TRBJ2-7; D is ambiguous. Germline CDR1 reads MNHEY; CDR2 reads SVGAGI. Trimming removed 2 bases at V and 7 bases at J, with 21 bases between. This CDR3 spans 16 amino acids. The CDR3 DNA sequence: TGTGCCAGCAGTTACGCTCGGACCGTTTCCTACGAGGAGCAGTACTTC. Its protein product is CASSYARTVSYEEQYF.

The chain joins TRBV5-6 to TRBJ2-7; D may be TRBD2 (5 bases). This CDR3 has 16 amino acids. Between the trimmed V and J ends, which lost 4 bases and 5 bases, there was a span of 22 bases. CDR1 and CDR2 (germline): SGHDT, YYEEEE. Here the CDR3 DNA reads TGTGCCAGCAGCATATGGGCGTACGCCCTCGGGGACGAGCAGTACTTC. This translates into CASSIWAYALGDEQYF. Based on the CDR3 plus reference TRBV5-6 and TRBJ2-7, the full variable domain is DAGVTQSPTHLIKTRGQQVTLRCSPKSGHDTVSWYQQALGQGPQFIFQYYEEEERQRGNFPDRFSGHQFPNYSSELNVNALLLGDSALYLCASSIWAYALGDEQYFGPGTRLTVT.

The chain has TRBV7-2 and TRBJ1-2; unclear D gene. Between the trimmed V and J ends, which lost 2 bases and 7 bases, there was a span of 2 bases. The CDR3 is 10 amino acids. The germline V gene has CDR1 SGHTA and CDR2 FQGNSA. The CDR3 DNA follows: TGTGCCAGCAGCTTACCTGGCTACACCTTC. Its translation is CASSLPGYTF.